This T cell receptor (beta chain) was profiled in a study of blood T cell repertoires in COVID-19. Germline V gives CDR1 PRHDT, CDR2 FYEKMQ (reference sequence). The ends lost 5 bases at V and 7 bases at J; junction bases unmatched: 10. The CDR3 covers 14 residues. The study assigned cohorts using participant-reported clinical history. TCRdb's table, derived via immunoSEQ multiplex PCR, lists solely in-frame clones and lacks some. The sample includes 350,000 to 550,000 clones, around 87% seen only once; the top ten take around 1.1%. Sequenced: PBMCs or T cells enriched from blood (not recorded which). The chain combines TRBV13 with TRBJ1-1, with 7 positions matching TRBD1. This clonotype was sampled from a man aged 25 to 45 who had recovered from COVID-19. CDR3 nucleotide sequence: TGTGCCAGCAGCCTCGACAGGGAAGAGGATGAAGCTTTCTTT. It yields the protein CASSLDREEDEAFF.